The rows below give T cell receptor beta chains drawn from one sample of a study of cytotoxic CD8 clonotypes in ibrutinib-treated CLL. Repertoires were generated with immunoSEQ multiplex PCR, while TCRdb's copy carries only in-frame clones and drops some. The sample has roughly 190,000 clones, around 70% seen once. Here the sequenced sample was PBMCs, taken after 24 months of ibrutinib treatment. The receptors come from a human donor with chronic lymphocytic leukemia. CDR3s include the opening cysteine and the closing phenylalanine or tryptophan. D genes are given only for firm matches. A row's size may be missing; if present it is once, few, many or a size class.

j_call,v_call,cdr3_length,clone_size,d_call,cdr3_aa,cdr3_nt
TRBJ2-2,TRBV5-1,17,.,TRBD1,CASSARPPTGYTGELFF,TGCGCCAGCAGCGCCCGGCCCCCGACAGGGTACACCGGGGAGCTGTTTTTT
TRBJ2-5,TRBV2,13,.,.,CASNRDTQETQYF,TGTGCCAGCAACCGTGACACTCAAGAGACCCAGTACTTC
TRBJ2-7,TRBV6-1,14,.,TRBD1,CASRAGTATYEQYF,TGTGCCAGCAGGGCCGGGACAGCTACTTACGAGCAGTACTTC
TRBJ2-1,TRBV19,13,.,.,CASGTEWEVGQFF,TGTGCCAGTGGGACAGAGTGGGAGGTGGGGCAGTTCTTC
TRBJ1-1,TRBV18,14,once,.,CASSPLILQSEAFF,TGTGCCAGCTCACCATTAATTCTCCAGTCGGAAGCTTTCTTT
TRBJ2-3,TRBV10-1,14,few,.,CASSPPGAPDTQYF,TGCGCCAGCAGCCCCCCGGGAGCCCCAGATACGCAGTATTTT
TRBJ2-7,TRBV9,15,.,.,CASSVGRGGRYEQYF,TGTGCCAGCAGCGTAGGACGGGGTGGGCGGTACGAGCAGTACTTC
TRBJ1-4,TRBV15,15,.,.,CATSRAGQKDEKLFF,TGTGCCACCAGCAGAGCTGGTCAGAAAGATGAAAAACTGTTTTTT
TRBJ2-3,TRBV5-4,16,few,TRBD1,CASSLGGQRSTDTQYF,TGTGCCAGCAGCTTGGGGGGACAGCGAAGCACAGATACGCAGTATTTT
TRBJ2-7,TRBV5-8,13,.,.,CASSVGLLKEQYF,TGTGCCAGCAGCGTGGGGCTCCTTAAGGAGCAGTACTTC